This T cell receptor beta chain is from a study of T cells in Graves' hyperthyroidism and ophthalmopathy. In its sample, this clonotype was seen many times. What was amplified from RNA transcripts were TCR beta CDR3 regions. The TCR CDR3 first-round RT-PCR relied on the HTBI primer set. TCRdb re-called the multiplex PCR reads with MiXCR, one entry per CDR3 protein. Of around 600,000 distinct CDR3 sequences in the sample, approximately 14% are singletons; the top ten hold under 15%. The CDR3 contains 14 residues. Germline values: CDR1 SEHNR, CDR2 FQNEAQ (reference sequence). V lost 10 bases and J lost 1; bases outside the gene matches: 9.

The material sequenced was blood. V usage is TRBV7-9 and J usage is TRBJ2-5; 7 bases align to TRBD1. This clonotype was obtained from a woman between 50 and 59 years old with Graves' ophthalmopathy. The CDR3 loop is CATARQGVQETQYF. CDR3 sequence (DNA): TGTGCCACCGCGCGGCAGGGGGTCCAAGAGACCCAGTACTTC.